A selection of T cell receptor beta chains follows, all from one sample in a study of T-cell memory formation after mild COVID-19. TCRdb re-called the 5' RACE reads through MiXCR, storing one row per CDR3 protein. The sample includes 120,000 to 150,000 distinct CDR3 sequences, 15% to 20% of them seen just once. The sequenced material came from PBMCs or a T cell subset sorted from them (not recorded which). Receptors were obtained from an adult woman who had mild COVID-19 (a few samples of this study predate the infection). Cell type and time point are not known. Each CDR3 is given with its conserved first and last residue. A D gene is named only where the DNA matches it firmly. Clone size is stated in some rows and not others, as once, few, many or a class when expanded.

TRBJ2-3 TRBD2 NA TRBV7-9 TGTGCCAGCAGCTTATCCCCGGGACTAGCGGGGGGAAGCACAGATACGCAGTATTTT CASSLSPGLAGGSTDTQYF
TRBJ2-7 NA NA TRBV6-1 TGTGCCAGCAGCCTAACAGGGAATCCCTACGAGCAGTACTTC CASSLTGNPYEQYF
TRBJ2-7 NA few TRBV18 TGTGCCAGCTCACCACCCAGCAGGGAACGCTACGAGCAGTACTTC CASSPPSRERYEQYF
TRBJ2-5 NA few TRBV12-3/TRBV12-4 TGTGCCAGCAGTTTAGCCCAGGGGACCTGGGCCACAGAGACCCAGTACTTC CASSLAQGTWATETQYF
TRBJ1-2 NA once TRBV12-3/TRBV12-4 TGTGCCAGCAACTGGCTAGGGATTTATGGCTACACCTTC CASNWLGIYGYTF
TRBJ1-1 NA NA TRBV9 TGTGCCAGCAGCGTAGCTTTGGCAAGTGAAGCTTTCTTT CASSVALASEAFF
TRBJ1-2 NA NA TRBV29-1 TGCAGCGTTGTAGGGAGTGGCTACACCTTC CSVVGSGYTF
TRBJ1-1 NA few TRBV10-3 TGTGCCATCAGTGAGCCCTTCGGGCGGGGGGAAGGGACTGAAGCTTTCTTT CAISEPFGRGEGTEAFF
TRBJ2-2 TRBD1 NA TRBV15 TGTGCCACCAGCGGACCGGGACAGGGGATTGAAAAAACCGGGGAGCTGTTTTTT CATSGPGQGIEKTGELFF
TRBJ1-2 TRBD1 NA TRBV5-1 TGCGCCAGCAGCTTGGAGACAGGGGACGGCTACACCTTC CASSLETGDGYTF
TRBJ2-3 TRBD2 few TRBV4-3 TGCGCCAGCAGCCAAGATAAGACTAGCGGGCTCACAGATACGCAGTATTTT CASSQDKTSGLTDTQYF
TRBJ2-2 NA NA TRBV11-2 TGTGCCAGCAGCTCGTCGGTGGGCGGGGAGCTGTTTTTT CASSSSVGGELFF
TRBJ2-3 TRBD1 few TRBV5-5 TGTGCCAGCAGCTTCGGACAGGGGGCCCGAAGCACAGATACGCAGTATTTT CASSFGQGARSTDTQYF
TRBJ2-7 TRBD1 few TRBV9 TGTGCCAGCAGCCCTCGGACAGGGTTCTACGAGCAGTACTTC CASSPRTGFYEQYF
TRBJ2-1 NA few TRBV5-1 TGCGCCAGCAGAATGCAGAGCTCCTACAATGAGCAGTTCTTC CASRMQSSYNEQFF
TRBJ2-3 TRBD2 few TRBV6-1 TGTGCCAGCAGGGAAGCGGGGGCCGGGACAGATACGCAGTATTTT CASREAGAGTDTQYF
TRBJ2-1 NA many TRBV5-1 TGCGCCAGCAGCTTGGTAGCCAGTAGCTACAATGAGCAGTTCTTC CASSLVASSYNEQFF
TRBJ2-5 NA many TRBV7-7 TGTGCCAGCAGCGAAGTGTCTGGGACACTCCAAGAGACCCAGTACTTC CASSEVSGTLQETQYF
TRBJ2-3 TRBD2 few TRBV15 TGTGCCACGGAAAGGCGGGCGGCTAGCGGGAGCGTAATCACAGATACGCAGTATTTT CATERRAASGSVITDTQYF
TRBJ2-5 TRBD1 NA TRBV12-3/TRBV12-4 TGTGCCAGCAGCACGGACAGGGTAGGCGGAGAGACCCAGTACTTC CASSTDRVGGETQYF
TRBJ2-7 NA many TRBV4-3 TGCGCCAGCAGCCAAGACGAAGGGAGAAAGGTGGGCGAGCAGTACTTC CASSQDEGRKVGEQYF
TRBJ1-5 NA many TRBV5-6 TGTGCCAGCAGCTTGTGGCACATGGACAATCAGCCCCAGCATTTT CASSLWHMDNQPQHF
TRBJ2-1 NA few TRBV9 TGTGCCAGCAGCGGCGACCTGTACAATGAGCAGTTCTTC CASSGDLYNEQFF
TRBJ1-2 NA NA TRBV27 TGTGCCAGCAGTCCCGCCGGCAGGGGCCAAGTCGGCTACACCTTC CASSPAGRGQVGYTF
TRBJ2-6 NA NA TRBV6-5 TGTGCCAGCAGTTACAAACCCGAAGGCGTAACCTCTGGGGCCAACGTCCTGACTTTC CASSYKPEGVTSGANVLTF
TRBJ2-1 TRBD2 few TRBV6-5 TGTGCCAGCAGGCCTAGCGGGAGGGCCGAGCAGTTCTTC CASRPSGRAEQFF